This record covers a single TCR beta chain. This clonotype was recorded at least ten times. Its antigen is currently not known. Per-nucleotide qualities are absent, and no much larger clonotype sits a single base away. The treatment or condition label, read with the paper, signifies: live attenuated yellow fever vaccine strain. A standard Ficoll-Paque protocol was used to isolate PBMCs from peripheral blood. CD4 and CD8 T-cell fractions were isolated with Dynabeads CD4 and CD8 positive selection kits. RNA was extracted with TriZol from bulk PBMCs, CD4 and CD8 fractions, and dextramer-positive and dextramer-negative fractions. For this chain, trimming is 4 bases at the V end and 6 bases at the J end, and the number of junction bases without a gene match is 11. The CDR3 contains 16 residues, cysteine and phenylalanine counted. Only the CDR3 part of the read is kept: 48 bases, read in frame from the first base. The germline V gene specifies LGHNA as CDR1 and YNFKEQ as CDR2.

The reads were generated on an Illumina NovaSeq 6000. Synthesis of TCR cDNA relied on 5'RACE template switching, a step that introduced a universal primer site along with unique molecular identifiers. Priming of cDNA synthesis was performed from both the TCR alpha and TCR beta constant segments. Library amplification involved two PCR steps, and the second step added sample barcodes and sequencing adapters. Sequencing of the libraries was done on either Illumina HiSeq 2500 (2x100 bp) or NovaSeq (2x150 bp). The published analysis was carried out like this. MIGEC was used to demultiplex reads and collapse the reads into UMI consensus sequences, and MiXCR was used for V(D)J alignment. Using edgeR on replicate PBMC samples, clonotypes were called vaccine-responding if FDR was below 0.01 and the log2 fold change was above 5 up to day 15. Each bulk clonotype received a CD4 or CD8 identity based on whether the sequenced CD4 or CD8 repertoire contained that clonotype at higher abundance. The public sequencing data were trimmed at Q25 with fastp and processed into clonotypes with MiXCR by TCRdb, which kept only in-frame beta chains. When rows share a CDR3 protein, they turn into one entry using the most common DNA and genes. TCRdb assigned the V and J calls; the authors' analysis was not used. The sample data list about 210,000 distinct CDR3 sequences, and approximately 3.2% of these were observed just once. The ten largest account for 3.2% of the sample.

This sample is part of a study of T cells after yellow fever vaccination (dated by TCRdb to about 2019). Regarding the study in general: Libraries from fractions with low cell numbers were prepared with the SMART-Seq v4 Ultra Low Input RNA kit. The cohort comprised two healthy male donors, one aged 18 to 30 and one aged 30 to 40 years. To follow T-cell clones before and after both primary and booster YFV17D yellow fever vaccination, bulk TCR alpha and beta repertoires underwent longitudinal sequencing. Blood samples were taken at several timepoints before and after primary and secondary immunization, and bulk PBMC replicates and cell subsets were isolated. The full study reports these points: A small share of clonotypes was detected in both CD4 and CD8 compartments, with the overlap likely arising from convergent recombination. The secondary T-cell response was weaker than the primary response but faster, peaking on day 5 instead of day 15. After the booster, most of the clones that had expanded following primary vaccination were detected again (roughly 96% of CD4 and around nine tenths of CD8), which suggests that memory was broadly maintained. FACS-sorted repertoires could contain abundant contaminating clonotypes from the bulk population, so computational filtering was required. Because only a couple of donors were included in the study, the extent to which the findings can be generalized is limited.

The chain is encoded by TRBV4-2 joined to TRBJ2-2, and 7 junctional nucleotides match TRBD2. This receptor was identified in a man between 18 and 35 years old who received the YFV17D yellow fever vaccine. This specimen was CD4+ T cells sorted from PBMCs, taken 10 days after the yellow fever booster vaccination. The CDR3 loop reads CASSPNNMGGAGELFF. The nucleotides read TGTGCCAGCAGCCCTAATAATATGGGGGGGGCCGGGGAGCTGTTTTTT.